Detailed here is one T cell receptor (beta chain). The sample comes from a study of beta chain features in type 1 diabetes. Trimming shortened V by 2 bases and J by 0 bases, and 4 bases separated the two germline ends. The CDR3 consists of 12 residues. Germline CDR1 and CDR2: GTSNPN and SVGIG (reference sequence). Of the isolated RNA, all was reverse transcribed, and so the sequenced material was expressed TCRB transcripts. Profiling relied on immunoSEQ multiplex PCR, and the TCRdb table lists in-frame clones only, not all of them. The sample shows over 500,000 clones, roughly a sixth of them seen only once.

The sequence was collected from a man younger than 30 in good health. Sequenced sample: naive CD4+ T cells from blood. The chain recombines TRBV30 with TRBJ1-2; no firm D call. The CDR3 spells CAWSKTNYGYTF. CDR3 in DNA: TGTGCCTGGAGTAAAACTAACTATGGCTACACCTTC.